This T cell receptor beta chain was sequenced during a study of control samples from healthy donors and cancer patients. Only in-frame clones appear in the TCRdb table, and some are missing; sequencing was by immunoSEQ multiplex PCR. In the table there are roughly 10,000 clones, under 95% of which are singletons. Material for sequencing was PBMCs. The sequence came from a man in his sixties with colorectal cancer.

CDR3 sequence reads: CASSLGPQGEKLFF. CDR3 sequence (DNA): TGCGCCAGCAGCTTGGGCCCCCAAGGTGAAAAACTGTTTTTT. J is TRBJ1-4 and V is TRBV5-1; D uncertain. The CDR3 covers 14 residues. V was cut by 0 bases and J by 7 bases, with 10 bases left in between. In germline, CDR1 is SGHRS, CDR2 YFSETQ. Filled out from reference TRBV5-1 and TRBJ1-4, the complete variable domain reads KAGVTQTPRYLIKTRGQQVTLSCSPISGHRSVSWYQQTPGQGLQFLFEYFSETQRNKGNFPGRFSGRQFSNSRSEMNVSTLELGDSALYLCASSLGPQGEKLFFGSGTQLSVL.